This is a list of T cell receptor beta chains from one sample in a study of shared clonotypes between healthy human individuals. Sequenced by immunoSEQ multiplex PCR; TCRdb stores in-frame clones only, minus some. The sample carries about 1 million clones, 65% to 80% recorded once. Material for sequencing was memory CD4+ T cells sorted from blood. The source is a man younger than 35 in good health. Each CDR3 is given with its conserved first and last residue. A D gene is named only where the DNA matches it firmly. Some rows mark clone size as missing; the rest say once, few, many or name a class of expanded clone.

size	V	J	D	CDR3	DNA
.	TRBV21-1	TRBJ2-6	.	CASSKAGGTIGANVLTF	TGTGCCAGCAGCAAAGCAGGGGGGACTATTGGGGCCAACGTCCTGACTTTC
.	TRBV2	TRBJ1-6	.	CASSISVDNSPLHF	TGTGCCAGCAGTATTTCTGTAGATAATTCACCCCTCCACTTT
.	TRBV28	TRBJ1-5	TRBD1	CASSKGGTGQPQHF	TGTGCCAGCAGCAAAGGAGGGACAGGGCAGCCCCAGCATTTT
.	TRBV6-5	TRBJ1-3	.	CASSYLGGNTIYF	TGTGCCAGCAGTTATCTGGGTGGAAACACCATATATTTT
.	TRBV6-5	TRBJ2-2	TRBD1	CASSYLGTVQTGELFF	TGTGCCAGCAGTTACCTCGGGACAGTTCAGACCGGGGAGCTGTTTTTT
.	TRBV10-3	TRBJ1-2	.	CAISEGGTYGYTF	TGTGCCATCAGTGAAGGGGGTACCTATGGCTACACCTTC
.	TRBV5-6	TRBJ2-7	TRBD2	CASSLRGYNEQYF	TGTGCCAGCAGCCTGCGGGGGTATAACGAGCAGTACTTC
.	TRBV10-3	TRBJ2-7	TRBD1	CAISGGTGGDEQYF	TGTGCCATCAGTGGCGGGACAGGAGGGGACGAGCAGTACTTC
.	TRBV5-1	TRBJ2-1	.	CASSFSGAGFNEQFF	TGCGCCAGCAGCTTCAGCGGCGCGGGATTTAATGAGCAGTTCTTC
.	TRBV25-1	TRBJ2-3	TRBD1	CASSDTGTGGQYF	TGTGCCAGCAGTGATACCGGGACAGGGGGGCAGTATTTT
.	TRBV11-2	TRBJ1-1	.	CASSFSGANTEAFF	TGTGCCAGCAGCTTTTCAGGGGCGAACACTGAAGCTTTCTTT
.	TRBV2	TRBJ2-6	.	CASSGPSSNSGANVLTF	TGTGCCAGCAGTGGACCGTCGAGTAACTCTGGGGCCAACGTCCTGACTTTC
.	TRBV7-2	TRBJ2-7	TRBD2	CASSLALAGGPGEQYF	TGTGCCAGCAGCTTAGCACTAGCGGGAGGGCCTGGCGAGCAGTACTTC
once	TRBV7-7	TRBJ2-7	TRBD1	CASSPGQGAHEQYF	TGTGCTAGCAGCCCAGGACAGGGGGCTCATGAGCAGTACTTC
.	TRBV5-4	TRBJ2-3	.	CASSRMGGLTDTQYF	TGTGCCAGCAGCCGTATGGGGGGCTTGACAGATACGCAGTATTTT
.	TRBV11-2	TRBJ2-1	TRBD2	CASSSGTNSYNEQFF	TGTGCCAGCAGCTCAGGGACTAACTCCTACAATGAGCAGTTCTTC
.	TRBV25-1	TRBJ2-1	.	CASSERGGASYNEQFF	TGTGCCAGCAGTGAAAGGGGGGGGGCGTCCTACAATGAGCAGTTCTTC
.	TRBV15	TRBJ2-3	.	CATSRDQRGGADTQYF	TGTGCCACCAGCAGAGATCAGAGAGGGGGGGCAGATACGCAGTATTTT
.	TRBV27	TRBJ2-5	TRBD2	CASSLRPSGRYQETQYF	TGTGCCAGCAGTCTGAGACCTAGCGGGAGGTACCAAGAGACCCAGTACTTC
.	TRBV6-1	TRBJ2-7	TRBD2	CASSVQAGGPYEQYF	TGTGCCAGCAGTGTGCAAGCGGGAGGGCCGTATGAGCAGTACTTC
once	TRBV7-2	TRBJ1-2	.	CASSLVSQGAGYGYTF	TGTGCCAGCAGCTTAGTATCACAGGGCGCCGGCTATGGCTACACCTTC
.	TRBV18	TRBJ2-1	TRBD2	CASSPFTSGFNEQFF	TGTGCCAGCTCACCCTTTACTAGCGGGTTCAATGAGCAGTTCTTC
few	TRBV2	TRBJ1-6	.	CASSAGSSYNSPLHF	TGTGCCAGCAGCGCAGGGAGCTCCTATAATTCACCCCTCCACTTT
few	TRBV5-1	TRBJ1-1	.	CASSLGGAGDSTEAFF	TGCGCCAGCAGCTTGGGAGGGGCTGGCGATAGCACTGAAGCTTTCTTT
.	TRBV20-1	TRBJ2-5	TRBD1	CSAPTGGDQYF	TGCAGTGCACCTACAGGGGGAGACCAGTACTTC
.	TRBV5-1	TRBJ2-7	.	CASSVDYEQYF	TGCGCCAGCAGCGTTGATTACGAGCAGTACTTC
.	TRBV5-1	TRBJ2-6	.	CASSLGYDHSGANVLTF	TGCGCCAGCAGCTTGGGGTATGACCACTCTGGGGCCAACGTCCTGACTTTC
once	TRBV25-1	TRBJ2-7	TRBD1	CASSGQGGSEQYF	TGTGCCAGCAGTGGACAGGGTGGAAGCGAGCAGTACTTC
.	TRBV2	TRBJ2-7	.	CASTSRETDEQYF	TGTGCCAGCACTTCCAGGGAGACCGACGAGCAGTACTTC
.	TRBV7-8	TRBJ2-3	TRBD1	CASSTGAKGTDTQYF	TGTGCCAGCAGCACAGGGGCGAAGGGGACAGATACGCAGTATTTT
.	TRBV2	TRBJ2-7	TRBD1	CASSGTGDSGEQYF	TGTGCCAGCAGTGGGACAGGGGATTCGGGGGAGCAGTACTTC
.	TRBV9	TRBJ2-4	.	CASSGEAKNIQYF	TGTGCCAGCAGCGGGGAGGCCAAAAACATTCAGTACTTC
few	TRBV4-1	TRBJ2-1	TRBD2	CASSQDRAGGHNEQFF	TGCGCCAGCAGCCAAGATAGGGCGGGAGGGCACAATGAGCAGTTCTTC
.	TRBV2	TRBJ1-2	.	CASSVDGNYGYTF	TGTGCCAGCAGTGTGGACGGGAACTATGGCTACACCTTC
few	TRBV30	TRBJ2-3	TRBD2	CAWSSGVRGSTDTQYF	TGTGCCTGGAGTTCCGGGGTGCGGGGGAGCACAGATACGCAGTATTTT
.	TRBV13	TRBJ2-3	.	CASSIPRTDTQYF	TGTGCCAGCAGCATCCCCCGCACAGATACGCAGTATTTT
.	TRBV5-6	TRBJ2-1	TRBD2	CASILSGGLNEQFF	TGTGCCAGCATCCTTTCGGGGGGGCTTAATGAGCAGTTCTTC
.	TRBV30	TRBJ1-1	.	CAWSIGLTTEAFF	TGTGCCTGGAGTATCGGGTTAACCACTGAAGCTTTCTTT
.	TRBV5-1	TRBJ2-1	.	CASSLGFRNEQFF	TGCGCCAGCAGCCTGGGATTCCGCAATGAGCAGTTCTTC
.	TRBV10-2	TRBJ2-3	TRBD2	CASSPWLAGRGTDTQYF	TGCGCCAGCAGCCCATGGCTAGCGGGAAGGGGCACAGATACGCAGTATTTT
.	TRBV30	TRBJ1-2	.	CAWSINRVYGYTF	TGTGCCTGGAGTATCAACCGGGTCTATGGCTACACCTTC
.	TRBV7-3	TRBJ2-5	.	CASSFDREGTQYF	TGTGCCAGCAGCTTCGACCGCGAGGGGACCCAGTACTTC
.	TRBV7-2	TRBJ2-5	TRBD2	CASSSTSGQETQYF	TGTGCCAGCAGCTCTACTAGCGGCCAAGAGACCCAGTACTTC
.	TRBV19	TRBJ2-5	.	CASSKDTGLGAQYF	TGTGCCAGTAGTAAAGATACAGGTTTAGGGGCCCAGTACTTC